The 26 T cell receptor beta chains below come from one sample, sequenced in a study of T cell changes during pregnancy in multiple sclerosis. Sequencing was performed with immunoSEQ multiplex PCR; in TCRdb, only in-frame clones are kept and a portion is missing. The sample lists some 47,000 clones; over 75% were seen once. This specimen consisted of CD8+ T cells from peripheral blood mononuclear cells, obtained in the second trimester of pregnancy. The receptors shown here come from a female donor with multiple sclerosis, enrolled in a pregnancy study.

The chain employs TRBV5-1 and TRBJ2-7, with 8 bases fitting TRBD1. Germline CDR1 SGHRS, CDR2 YFSETQ. The CDR3 spans 19 residues. Trimming removed 0 bases from V and 2 bases from J; junction bases left unmatched: 16. The CDR3 sequence is CASSLADRGSTGPTYEQYF. CDR3 DNA: TGCGCCAGCAGCTTGGCCGACAGGGGCTCTACTGGCCCAACCTACGAGCAGTACTTC.

This clone was observed a single time. The rearrangement joins TRBV2 to TRBJ2-5, with 11 nucleotides matching TRBD2. V dropped 6 bases and J dropped 5; count of bases not matched to a gene: 8. The CDR3 sequence is 15 residues long. Germline values: CDR1 SNHLY, CDR2 FYNNEI. CDR3 sequence (DNA): TGTGCCAGCAGAGCACTAGCGGGGGTCATTGAGACCCAGTACTTC. Its protein is CASRALAGVIETQYF. The variable domain in full, completed from reference TRBV2 and TRBJ2-5, reads EPEVTQTPSHQVTQMGQEVILRCVPISNHLYFYWYRQILGQKVEFLVSFYNNEISEKSEIFDDQFSVERPDGSNFTLKIRSTKLEDSAMYFCASRALAGVIETQYFGPGTRLLVL.

V and J are TRBV19 and TRBJ2-7; 7 bases agree with TRBD1. Germline V gene data show CDR1 as LNHDA and CDR2 as SQIVND (reference sequence). With 4 bases clipped from V and 2 bases from J, the junction kept 11 bases outside the gene matches. The CDR3 length is 16 residues. CDR3 DNA sequence: TGTGCCAGTAGTACCGGACAGGCTTGGTCCCCCTACGAGCAGTACTTC. Translating gives CASSTGQAWSPYEQYF.

The V gene is TRBV7-9, the J gene TRBJ1-1; D possibly corresponds to TRBD1 (5 bases). This CDR3 contains 15 residues. With 5 bases removed from V and 0 bases from J, the gap between germline ends came to 13 bases. The germline CDR1 and CDR2 sequences are SEHNR and FQNEAQ (reference sequence). CDR3 bases: TGTGCCAGCAGCACCTCTGACAGAATGAACACTGAAGCTTTCTTT. This sequence encodes CASSTSDRMNTEAFF.

This chain links TRBV7-9 with TRBJ2-7; 8 nucleotides match TRBD1. CDR3 size: 14 residues. J lost 0 bases, V lost 5 bases, and 3 bases had no gene match. The germline gives CDR1 SEHNR, CDR2 FQNEAQ (reference sequence). The DNA for the CDR3 is TGTGCCAGCAGCGGACAGGGCTACTCCTACGAGCAGTACTTC. Protein: CASSGQGYSYEQYF.

V usage is TRBV5-1 and J usage is TRBJ1-4; D is possibly TRBD1 (5 bases). The germline V and J ends were trimmed by 0 bases and 8 bases, with 17 bases remaining between them. The germline V gene encodes CDR1 SGHRS and CDR2 YFSETQ. The CDR3 consists of 16 residues. The CDR3 DNA reads TGCGCCAGCAGCTTGGAAGAAGGGGCCCTCAGGGAAAAACTGTTTTTT. This gives the protein CASSLEEGALREKLFF.

V and J are TRBV9 and TRBJ2-3; 7 bases match TRBD2. Germline CDR1 reads SGDLS; CDR2 reads YYNGEE. J was trimmed by 2 bases and V by 0 bases; bases with no gene match: 6. CDR3 length equals 16 residues. The CDR3 region is CASSVAWGGLTDTQYF. The CDR3 nucleotides read TGTGCCAGCAGCGTAGCTTGGGGGGGACTCACAGATACGCAGTATTTT.

The chain has TRBV5-6 and TRBJ1-1, with 9 bases that match TRBD1. The CDR3 extends over 15 amino acids. Losses at the gene ends were 4 bases for V and 6 bases for J; bases not matched to a gene: 10. In germline, CDR1 is SGHDT, CDR2 YYEEEE. Here the CDR3 reads CASSEGTGSRAEAFF. Here the CDR3 DNA reads TGTGCCAGCAGCGAAGGGACAGGGAGTCGGGCTGAAGCTTTCTTT.

This rearrangement joins TRBV2 to TRBJ1-4, with TRBD1 matching 11 bases. The CDR3 has 16 amino acids. V gave up 5 bases and J gave up 9 bases; unmatched junction bases: 11. CDR1 is SNHLY, CDR2 FYNNEI, per germline. In DNA form, the CDR3 reads TGTGCCAGCAGTACCCCAGGGACAGGGGGAAGTAAAAAACTGTTTTTT. It is translated as CASSTPGTGGSKKLFF.

The chain carries TRBV2 and TRBJ2-7; no clear D gene. In germline, CDR1 is SNHLY, CDR2 FYNNEI. The CDR3 runs 15 residues. Trimming removed 3 bases from V and 2 bases from J, with 14 bases in between. DNA of the CDR3: TGTGCCAGCAGTGATGCCAGACTGCCCCCCTACGAGCAGTACTTC. Protein: CASSDARLPPYEQYF.

The chain is built from TRBV7-9 and TRBJ2-1, with D hard to call. Germline assignment: CDR1 SEHNR and CDR2 FQNEAQ (reference sequence). V shed 3 bases and J shed 4 bases, with 7 bases lying between them. The CDR3 loop spans 13 amino acids. The DNA of the CDR3 is TGTGCCAGCAGCTTTTACTCTTACAATGAGCAGTTCTTC. It codes for CASSFYSYNEQFF.

This chain's CDR3 is CAWSVGVPGANVLTF. CDR3 DNA sequence: TGTGCCTGGAGTGTAGGAGTACCTGGGGCCAACGTCCTGACTTTC. This rearrangement joins TRBV30 to TRBJ2-6; D uncertain. The CDR3 length is 15 residues. Germline CDR1 and CDR2: GTSNPN and SVGIG (reference sequence). Trimming shortened V by 0 bases and J by 2 bases, and 8 bases separated the two germline ends.

The V gene is TRBV21-1, the J gene TRBJ1-1; TRBD1, as called in the table, went unchecked against the DNA. TRBV21-1 counts as a pseudogene. This CDR3 contains 16 residues. In nucleotides, the CDR3 is TGTGCCAGCAGAAGGTGTATAGACACAATTCGCACTGAAGCTTTCTTT. Its translation is CASRRCIDTIRTEAFF.

J is TRBJ1-2 and V is TRBV2; D is possibly TRBD1 (6 bases). Germline lookup yields CDR1 SNHLY and CDR2 FYNNEI. The CDR3 is made up of 13 amino acids. The V end lost 8 bases, the J end lost 2 bases, and 12 bases lay between the germline ends. The DNA for the CDR3 is TGTGCCAGCGTTGGACAGATCAACTATGGCTACACCTTC. This sequence encodes CASVGQINYGYTF.

This chain links TRBV13 with TRBJ2-5; TRBD2 matches 7 bases. J was trimmed by 4 bases and V by 5 bases; bases with no gene match: 7. Germline loops: CDR1 PRHDT, CDR2 FYEKMQ (reference sequence). The CDR3 loop spans 14 amino acids. CDR3 region: CASSPRGSRETQYF. The CDR3 region has the DNA TGTGCCAGCAGCCCGCGGGGGTCTCGAGAGACCCAGTACTTC.

The genes are TRBV7-8 and TRBJ2-7; TRBD1 matches at 10 bases. The CDR3 is made up of 14 amino acids. The V and J ends lost 5 bases and 2 bases, in that order; junction bases with no gene match: 3. Germline V gene sequence: CDR1 SGHVS, CDR2 FQNEAQ. CDR3 sequence reads: CASSLGTGAYEQYF. The CDR3 nucleotides read TGTGCCAGCAGCCTCGGGACAGGGGCCTACGAGCAGTACTTC.

The V and J genes are TRBV19 and TRBJ2-5; 7 bases are shared with TRBD2. The V gene's germline CDR1 is LNHDA and CDR2 SQIVND (reference sequence). CDR3 length equals 14 residues. After removal of 3 bases from V and 2 bases from J, the junction contained 3 bases not matched to a gene. The CDR3 DNA follows: TGTGCCAGTAGTATGGGCGGGGGACAAGAGACCCAGTACTTC. Translated: CASSMGGGQETQYF.

This clone was counted between two and nine times. V gene TRBV7-6 combines with J gene TRBJ2-2; D gene unclear. Germline values: CDR1 SGHVS, CDR2 FNYEAQ. Trimming stripped 2 bases from V and 9 bases from J, with 16 bases between. The CDR3 contains 15 residues. The chain's CDR3 is CASSLTGSQHRELFF. DNA for the CDR3: TGTGCCAGCAGCTTAACCGGGTCACAACACCGGGAGCTGTTTTTT.

The count of this clone is one. CDR3: CASSSVRDSYGYTF. CDR3 DNA: TGTGCCAGCAGCAGCGTCCGGGACAGCTATGGCTACACCTTC. The rearrangement links TRBV6-5 to TRBJ1-2; TRBD1 agrees at 7 bases. The V segment lost 6 bases and the J segment 4 bases; nucleotides outside the gene matches: 8. The CDR3 spans 14 residues. Germline V gene sequence: CDR1 MNHEY, CDR2 SVGAGI.

This clone has more than one count but fewer than ten. CDR3: CAISESGGRGLDTEAFF. The DNA of the CDR3 is TGTGCCATCAGTGAGTCAGGGGGCCGGGGGCTGGACACTGAAGCTTTCTTT. The gene calls are TRBV10-3 and TRBJ1-1, with 7 bases lining up with TRBD1. Germline V CDR1 and CDR2: ENHRY, SYGVKD. The V segment lost 0 bases and the J segment 3 bases; nucleotides outside the gene matches: 10. This CDR3 spans 17 amino acids.

V and J are TRBV27 and TRBJ2-1; 12 bases are shared with TRBD1. Germline V gives CDR1 MNHEY, CDR2 SMNVEV (reference sequence). This CDR3 comprises 14 residues. V shed 7 bases, J shed 7 bases, and the junction held 5 bases outside the gene matches. The CDR3 sequence is CASTPGQGANEQFF. CDR3 DNA sequence: TGTGCCAGCACCCCGGGACAGGGGGCTAATGAGCAGTTCTTC.

V and J are TRBV30 and TRBJ1-1; D not resolved. Trimming removed 4 bases at V and 2 bases at J, with 11 bases between. The V gene's germline CDR1 is GTSNPN and CDR2 SVGIG (reference sequence). The CDR3 contains 13 residues. DNA for the CDR3: TGTGCCTGGAATCAAGACATAAACACTGAAGCTTTCTTT. Residues: CAWNQDINTEAFF.

At least ten counts were recorded for this clone. This sequence joins TRBV4-1 and TRBJ2-7; possible D gene TRBD1, 5 bases. Deletions cut 0 bases from V and 12 bases from J, with 15 bases between. Germline assignment: CDR1 MGHRA and CDR2 YSYEKL. This CDR3 is built from 13 residues. CDR3 amino acids: CASSQEPPGPSYF. The CDR3 nucleotides read TGCGCCAGCAGCCAAGAGCCCCCAGGGCCCTCGTACTTC.

The V and J genes are TRBV13 and TRBJ1-2; D unclear. V shed 4 bases and J shed 5 bases, with 8 bases lying between them. The CDR3 spans 12 residues. The germline V gene encodes CDR1 PRHDT and CDR2 FYEKMQ (reference sequence). The CDR3 loop reads CASSSVVYGYTF. The CDR3 nucleotides are TGTGCCAGCAGCTCGGTGGTTTATGGCTACACCTTC.

The V and J genes are TRBV4-2 and TRBJ2-3, with D unclear. Trimming shortened V by 4 bases and J by 2 bases, and 19 bases separated the two germline ends. The CDR3 has 17 amino acids. From germline, CDR1 is LGHNA and CDR2 YNFKEQ. The CDR3 reads CASSPPRGAVNTDTQYF. For the CDR3, the DNA is TGTGCCAGCAGCCCCCCAAGAGGTGCGGTAAACACAGATACGCAGTATTTT.

The chain combines TRBV6-5 with TRBJ2-7; 7 positions match TRBD1. The junction had 11 bases not matched to a gene; V was cut back by 5 bases and J by 7 bases. The CDR3 contains 14 residues. Germline-derived CDR1 and CDR2 are MNHEY and SVGAGI. This CDR3 reads CASSRQGPLGEQYF. Written as DNA, the CDR3 is TGTGCCAGCAGTCGACAGGGACCACTGGGGGAGCAGTACTTC.